The source of this T cell receptor beta chain is a study of OX40 agonist ivuxolimab in advanced cancers. Study-wide background: Patients treated during dose escalation were battling hepatocellular carcinoma, melanoma, renal cell or head and neck cancer. Study-wide results and caveats: In CD8+ T cells, expanded clones were on average more numerous than in CD4+.

Profiling relied on immunoSEQ multiplex PCR, and the TCRdb table lists in-frame clones only, not all of them. The sample carries 100,000 to 150,000 clones, roughly 92% recorded once. In germline, CDR1 is LNHDA, CDR2 SQIVND (reference sequence). This CDR3 comprises 14 residues. The V end lost 3 bases, the J end lost 7 bases, and 13 bases lay between the germline ends. About this clone: Its antigen remains unknown.

J is TRBJ2-1 and V is TRBV19; the D gene is possibly TRBD1 (5 bases). The source material was CD4+ or CD8+ T cells sorted from blood, sampled in a trial of the OX40 agonist ivuxolimab. This clonotype originated in an adult with an advanced solid tumor such as melanoma, head and neck, liver or kidney cancer. The CDR3 nucleotides read TGTGCCAGTAGTATCCGAGGCAGGGTGAATGAGCAGTTCTTC. Translated: CASSIRGRVNEQFF.